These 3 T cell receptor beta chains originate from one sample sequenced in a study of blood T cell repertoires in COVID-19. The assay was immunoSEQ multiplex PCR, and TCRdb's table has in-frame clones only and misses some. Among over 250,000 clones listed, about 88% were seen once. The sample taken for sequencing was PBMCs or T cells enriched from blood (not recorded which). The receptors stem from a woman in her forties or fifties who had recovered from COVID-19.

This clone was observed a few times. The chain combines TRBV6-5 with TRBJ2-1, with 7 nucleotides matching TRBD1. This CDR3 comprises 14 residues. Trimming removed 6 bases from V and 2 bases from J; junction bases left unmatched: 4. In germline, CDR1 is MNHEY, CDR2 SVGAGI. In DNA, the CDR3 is TGTGCCAGCAGACCGGGACAGACCTACAATGAGCAGTTCTTC. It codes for CASRPGQTYNEQFF.

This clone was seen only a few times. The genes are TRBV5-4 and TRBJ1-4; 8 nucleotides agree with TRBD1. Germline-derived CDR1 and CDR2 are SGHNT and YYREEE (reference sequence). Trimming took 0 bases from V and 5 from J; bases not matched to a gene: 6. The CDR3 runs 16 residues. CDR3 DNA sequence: TGTGCCAGCAGCTTGGCCGGACAGGGTGCGAATGAAAAACTGTTTTTT. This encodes CASSLAGQGANEKLFF.

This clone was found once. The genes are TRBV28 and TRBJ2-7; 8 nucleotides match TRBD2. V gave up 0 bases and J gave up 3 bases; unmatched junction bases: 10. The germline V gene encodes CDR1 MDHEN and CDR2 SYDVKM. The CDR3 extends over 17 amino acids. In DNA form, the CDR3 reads TGTGCCAGCAGTTTATGGGCACTCGGGAGGGGGGGCTACGAGCAGTACTTC. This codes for CASSLWALGRGGYEQYF.